The T cell receptor beta chain under discussion was sequenced for a study of blood T cell repertoires in COVID-19. The CDR3 loop spans 14 amino acids. Germline V gives CDR1 MNHEY, CDR2 SMNVEV (reference sequence). V shed 4 bases and J shed 6 bases, with 10 bases lying between them. Method: immunoSEQ multiplex PCR; TCRdb's copy keeps in-frame clones and lacks some. The table includes 200,000 to 250,000 clones, roughly four fifths detected once. This receptor was taken from a middle-aged woman who had been exposed to COVID-19. The sequenced sample consisted of PBMCs or T cells enriched from blood (not recorded which). The chain employs TRBV27 and TRBJ1-6; D not resolved. The CDR3 DNA reads as TGTGCCAGCAGTTCCCCTTCGGGTAATTCACCCCTCCACTTT. Amino acids: CASSSPSGNSPLHF.